This is a list of T cell receptor beta chains from one sample in a study of TIL therapy for anti-PD-1-resistant metastatic lung cancer. The method was immunoSEQ multiplex PCR; TCRdb's version includes in-frame clones alone and lacks a portion of them. The table includes just under 60,000 clones, about 69% detected once. The source material was blood, sampled at baseline. The receptors were sampled from a person between 25 and 79 years old with non-small cell lung cancer. CDR3s include the opening cysteine and the closing phenylalanine or tryptophan. Fields, in order: clone size, J gene, D gene, V gene, CDR3 protein, CDR3 DNA. The D gene is left open where the match is weak. Size is omitted from some rows. Given values are once, few, many or a class for expanded clones.

size: NA; J: TRBJ2-7; D: NA; V: TRBV2; CDR3: CASSVTSGRPYEQYF; DNA: TGTGCCAGCAGTGTGACCTCAGGGAGGCCCTACGAGCAGTACTTC
size: NA; J: TRBJ2-3; D: TRBD2; V: TRBV7-9; CDR3: CASAPGGYTDTQYF; DNA: TGTGCCAGTGCTCCGGGAGGGTACACAGATACGCAGTATTTT
size: NA; J: TRBJ2-3; D: NA; V: TRBV7-9; CDR3: CASSLSSLSTDTQYF; DNA: TGTGCCAGCAGCTTATCCAGCCTAAGCACAGATACGCAGTATTTT
size: NA; J: TRBJ1-3; D: NA; V: TRBV6-1; CDR3: CASSEQPSYGTGNTIYF; DNA: TGTGCCAGCAGTGAACAACCCTCTTACGGAACTGGAAACACCATATATTTT
size: once; J: TRBJ2-5; D: NA; V: TRBV6-4; CDR3: CASGETASPETQYF; DNA: TGTGCCAGCGGGGAGACAGCCTCCCCGGAGACCCAGTACTTC
size: NA; J: TRBJ2-5; D: NA; V: TRBV5-4; CDR3: CASSLTFTPETQYF; DNA: TGTGCCAGCAGCTTGACCTTTACCCCAGAGACCCAGTACTTC
size: NA; J: TRBJ2-1; D: NA; V: TRBV5-1; CDR3: CASSLGFGGNNEQFF; DNA: TGCGCCAGCAGTCTTGGGTTTGGGGGCAACAATGAGCAGTTCTTC
size: NA; J: TRBJ2-5; D: TRBD2; V: TRBV5-1; CDR3: CASSGAGLAGGETQYF; DNA: TGCGCCAGCAGCGGGGCCGGACTAGCGGGAGGAGAGACCCAGTACTTC
size: NA; J: TRBJ1-5; D: TRBD1; V: TRBV6-6; CDR3: CASRPGQGANNQPQHF; DNA: TGTGCCAGCAGACCCGGACAGGGGGCGAACAATCAGCCCCAGCATTTT
size: NA; J: TRBJ2-1; D: NA; V: TRBV19; CDR3: CASSIEGVEQFF; DNA: TGTGCCAGTAGTATAGAAGGGGTTGAACAGTTCTTC
size: NA; J: TRBJ1-2; D: NA; V: TRBV2; CDR3: CASSEGTAGYGYTF; DNA: TGTGCCAGCAGTGAAGGAACCGCAGGATATGGCTACACCTTC